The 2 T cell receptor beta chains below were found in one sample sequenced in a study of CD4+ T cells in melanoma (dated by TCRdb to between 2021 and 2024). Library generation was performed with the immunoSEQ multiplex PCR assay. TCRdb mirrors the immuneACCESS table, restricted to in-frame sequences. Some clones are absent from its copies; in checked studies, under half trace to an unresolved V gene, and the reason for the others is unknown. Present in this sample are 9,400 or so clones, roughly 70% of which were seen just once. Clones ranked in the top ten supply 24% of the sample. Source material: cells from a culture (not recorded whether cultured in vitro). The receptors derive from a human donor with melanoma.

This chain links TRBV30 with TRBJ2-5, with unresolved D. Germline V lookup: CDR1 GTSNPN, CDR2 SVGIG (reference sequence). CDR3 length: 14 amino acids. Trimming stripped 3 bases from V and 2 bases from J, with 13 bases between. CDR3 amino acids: CAWSRNGWQETQYF. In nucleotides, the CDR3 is TGTGCCTGGAGCCGAAACGGGTGGCAAGAGACCCAGTACTTC.

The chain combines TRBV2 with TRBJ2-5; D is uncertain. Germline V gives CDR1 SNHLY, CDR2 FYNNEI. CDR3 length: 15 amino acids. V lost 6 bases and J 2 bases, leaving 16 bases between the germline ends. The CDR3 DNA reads TGTGCCAGCAGGACCCTGGACGGTGATCAAGAGACCCAGTACTTC. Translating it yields CASRTLDGDQETQYF.